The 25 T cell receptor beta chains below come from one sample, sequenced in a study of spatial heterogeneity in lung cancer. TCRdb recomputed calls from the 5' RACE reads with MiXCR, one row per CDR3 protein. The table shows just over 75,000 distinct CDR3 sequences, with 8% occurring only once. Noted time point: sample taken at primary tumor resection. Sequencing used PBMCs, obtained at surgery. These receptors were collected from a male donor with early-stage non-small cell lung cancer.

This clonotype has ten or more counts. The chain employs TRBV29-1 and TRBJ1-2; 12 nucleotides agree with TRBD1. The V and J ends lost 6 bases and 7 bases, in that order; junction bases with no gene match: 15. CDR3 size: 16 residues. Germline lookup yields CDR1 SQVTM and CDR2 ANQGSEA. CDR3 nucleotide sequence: TGCAGCGTCAACAGGGGACAGGGGGCCGGTGGATCTGGCTACACCTTC. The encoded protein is CSVNRGQGAGGSGYTF.

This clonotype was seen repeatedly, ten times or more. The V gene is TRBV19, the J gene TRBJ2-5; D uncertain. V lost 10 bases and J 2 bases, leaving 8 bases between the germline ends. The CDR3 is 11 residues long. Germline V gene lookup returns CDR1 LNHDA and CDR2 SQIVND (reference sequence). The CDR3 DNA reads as TGTGCCACTGAACAACAAGAGACCCAGTACTTC. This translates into CATEQQETQYF.

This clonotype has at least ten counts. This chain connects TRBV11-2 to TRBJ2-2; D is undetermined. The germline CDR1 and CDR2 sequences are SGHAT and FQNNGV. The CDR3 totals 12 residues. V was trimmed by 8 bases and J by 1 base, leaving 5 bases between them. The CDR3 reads CASERNTGELFF. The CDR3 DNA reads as TGTGCCAGCGAGCGGAACACCGGGGAGCTGTTTTTT.

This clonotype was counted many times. CDR3: CASSETGETIYEQYF. Written as DNA, the CDR3 is TGTGCCAGCAGTGAAACGGGGGAGACAATATACGAGCAGTACTTC. The chain has TRBV6-1 and TRBJ2-7, with a weak D call TRBD2 (6 bases). The CDR3 loop spans 15 amino acids. V was shortened by 2 bases and J by 4 bases, with 15 bases between the two germline ends. CDR1 is MNHNS, CDR2 SASEGT, per germline.

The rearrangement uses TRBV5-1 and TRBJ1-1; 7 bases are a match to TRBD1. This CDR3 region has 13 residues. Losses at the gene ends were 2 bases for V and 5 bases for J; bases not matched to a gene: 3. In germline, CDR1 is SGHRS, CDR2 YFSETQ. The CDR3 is CASSFQGQTEAFF. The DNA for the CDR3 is TGCGCCAGCAGCTTCCAGGGACAGACTGAAGCTTTCTTT.

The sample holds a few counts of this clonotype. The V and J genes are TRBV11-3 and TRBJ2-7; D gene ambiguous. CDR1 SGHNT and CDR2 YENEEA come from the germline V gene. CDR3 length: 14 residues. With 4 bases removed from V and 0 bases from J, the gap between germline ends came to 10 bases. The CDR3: CASSSRPTSYEQYF. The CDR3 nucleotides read TGTGCCAGCAGCTCTCGCCCAACCTCCTACGAGCAGTACTTC. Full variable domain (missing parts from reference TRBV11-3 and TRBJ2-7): EAGVVQSPRYKIIEKKQPVAFWCNPISGHNTLYWYLQNLGQGPELLIRYENEEAVDDSQLPKDRFSAERLKGVDSTLKIQPAELGDSAVYLCASSSRPTSYEQYFGPGTRLTVT.

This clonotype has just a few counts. CDR3 amino acids: CASSLEQGATEAFF. In nucleotides, the CDR3 is TGCGCCAGCAGCTTAGAACAGGGGGCCACTGAAGCTTTCTTT. This chain uses TRBV5-1 with TRBJ1-1; 9 positions match TRBD1. V shed 2 bases and J 4 bases; nucleotides not matched to a gene: 3. CDR1 is SGHRS and CDR2 is YFSETQ in the germline V gene. The length of the CDR3 is 14 residues.

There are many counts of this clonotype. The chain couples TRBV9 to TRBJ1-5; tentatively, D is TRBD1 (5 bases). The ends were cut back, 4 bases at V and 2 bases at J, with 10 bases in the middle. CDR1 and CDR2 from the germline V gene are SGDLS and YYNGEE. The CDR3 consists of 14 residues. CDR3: CASSPRGGNQPQHF. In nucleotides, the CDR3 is TGTGCCAGCAGCCCTCGGGGGGGCAATCAGCCCCAGCATTTT.

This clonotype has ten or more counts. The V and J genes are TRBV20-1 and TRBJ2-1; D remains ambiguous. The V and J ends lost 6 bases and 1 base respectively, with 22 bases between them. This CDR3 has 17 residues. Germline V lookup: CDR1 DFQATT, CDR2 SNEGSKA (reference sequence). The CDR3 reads CSARAIKNGPSYNEQFF. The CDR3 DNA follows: TGCAGTGCCCGAGCTATTAAAAACGGACCGTCCTACAATGAGCAGTTCTTC.

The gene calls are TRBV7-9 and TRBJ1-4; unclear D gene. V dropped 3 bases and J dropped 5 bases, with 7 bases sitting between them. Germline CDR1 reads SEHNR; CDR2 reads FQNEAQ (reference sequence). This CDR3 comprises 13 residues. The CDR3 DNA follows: TGTGCCAGCAGCTTCACCCTCAATGAAAAACTGTTTTTT. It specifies CASSFTLNEKLFF. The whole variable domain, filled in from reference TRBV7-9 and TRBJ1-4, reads DTGVSQNPRHKITKRGQNVTFRCDPISEHNRLYWYRQTLGQGPEFLTYFQNEAQLEKSRLLSDRFSAERPKGSFSTLEIQRTEQGDSAMYLCASSFTLNEKLFFGSGTQLSVL.

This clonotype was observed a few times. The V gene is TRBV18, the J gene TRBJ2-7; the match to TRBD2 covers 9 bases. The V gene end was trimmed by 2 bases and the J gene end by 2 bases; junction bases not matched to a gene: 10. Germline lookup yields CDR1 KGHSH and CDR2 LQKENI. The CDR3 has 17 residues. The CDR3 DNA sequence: TGTGCCAGCTCACCAGGGTCCGGGACTAGCATACCCTACGAGCAGTACTTC. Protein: CASSPGSGTSIPYEQYF.

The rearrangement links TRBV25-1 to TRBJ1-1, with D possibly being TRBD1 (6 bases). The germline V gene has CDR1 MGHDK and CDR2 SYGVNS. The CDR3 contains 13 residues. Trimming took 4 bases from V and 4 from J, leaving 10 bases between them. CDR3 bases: TGTGCCAGCAGTGTCAGGGGTAGCACTGAAGCTTTCTTT. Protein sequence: CASSVRGSTEAFF.

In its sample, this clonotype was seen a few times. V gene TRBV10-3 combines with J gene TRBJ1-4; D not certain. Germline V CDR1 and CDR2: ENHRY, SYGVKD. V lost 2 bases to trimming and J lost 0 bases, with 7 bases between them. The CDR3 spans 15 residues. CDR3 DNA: TGTGCCATCAGTGAGGGGGTTGCAACTAATGAAAAACTGTTTTTT. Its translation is CAISEGVATNEKLFF.

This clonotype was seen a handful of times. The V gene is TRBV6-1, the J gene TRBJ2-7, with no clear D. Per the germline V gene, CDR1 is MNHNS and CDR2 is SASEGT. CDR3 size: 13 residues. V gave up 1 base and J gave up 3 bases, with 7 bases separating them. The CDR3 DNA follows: TGTGCCAGCAGTGAAGGAAACAACTACGAGCAGTACTTC. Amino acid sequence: CASSEGNNYEQYF.

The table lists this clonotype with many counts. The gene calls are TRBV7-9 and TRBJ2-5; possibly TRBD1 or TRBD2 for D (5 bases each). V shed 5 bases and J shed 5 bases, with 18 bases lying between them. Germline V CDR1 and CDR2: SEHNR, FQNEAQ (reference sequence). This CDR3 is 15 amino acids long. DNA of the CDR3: TGTGCCAGCAGCATGTCGACAGTGAGGGAGGAGACCCAGTACTTC. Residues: CASSMSTVREETQYF.

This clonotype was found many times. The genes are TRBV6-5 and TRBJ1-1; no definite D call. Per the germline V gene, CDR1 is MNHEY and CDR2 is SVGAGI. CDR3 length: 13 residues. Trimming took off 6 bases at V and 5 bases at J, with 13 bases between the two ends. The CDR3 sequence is CASRLTGRTEAFF. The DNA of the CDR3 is TGTGCCAGCAGACTAACCGGGAGGACTGAAGCTTTCTTT.

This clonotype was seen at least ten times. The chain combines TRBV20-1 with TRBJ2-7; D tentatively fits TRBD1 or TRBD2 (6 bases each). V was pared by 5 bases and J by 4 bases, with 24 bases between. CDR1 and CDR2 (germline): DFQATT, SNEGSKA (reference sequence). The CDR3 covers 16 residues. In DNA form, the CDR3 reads TGCAGTGCTTTGAAGGGGGGAGTAGAGGATTGGTACGAGCAGTACTTC. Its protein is CSALKGGVEDWYEQYF.

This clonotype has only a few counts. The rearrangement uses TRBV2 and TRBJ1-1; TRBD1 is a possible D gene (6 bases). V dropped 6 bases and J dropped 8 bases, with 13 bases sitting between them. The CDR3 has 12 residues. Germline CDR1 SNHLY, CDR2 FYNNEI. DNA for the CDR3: TGTGCCAGCAGACGGGACACCGAGGAAGCTTTCTTT. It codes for CASRRDTEEAFF. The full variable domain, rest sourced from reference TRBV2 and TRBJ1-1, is EPEVTQTPSHQVTQMGQEVILRCVPISNHLYFYWYRQILGQKVEFLVSFYNNEISEKSEIFDDQFSVERPDGSNFTLKIRSTKLEDSAMYFCASRRDTEEAFFGQGTRLTVV.

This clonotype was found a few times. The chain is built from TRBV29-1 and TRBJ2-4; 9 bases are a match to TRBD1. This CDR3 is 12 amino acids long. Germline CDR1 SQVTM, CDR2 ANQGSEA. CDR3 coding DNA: TGCAGTCAACAGGGGGCGGGAAACATTCAGTACTTC. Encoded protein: CSQQGAGNIQYF. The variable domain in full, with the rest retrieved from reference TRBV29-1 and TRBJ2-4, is SAVISQKPSRDICQRGTSLTIQCQVDSQVTMMFWYRQQPGQSLTLIATANQGSEATYESGFVIDKFPISRPNLTFSTLTVSNMSPEDSSIYLCSQQGAGNIQYFGAGTRLSVL.

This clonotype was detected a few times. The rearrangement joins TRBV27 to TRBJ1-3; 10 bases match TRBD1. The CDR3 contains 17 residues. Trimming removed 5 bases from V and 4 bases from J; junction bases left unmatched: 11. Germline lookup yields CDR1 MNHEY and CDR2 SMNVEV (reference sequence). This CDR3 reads CASSRTGGSPLGNTIYF. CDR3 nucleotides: TGTGCCAGCAGTAGGACAGGGGGTAGCCCTCTCGGAAACACCATATATTTT.

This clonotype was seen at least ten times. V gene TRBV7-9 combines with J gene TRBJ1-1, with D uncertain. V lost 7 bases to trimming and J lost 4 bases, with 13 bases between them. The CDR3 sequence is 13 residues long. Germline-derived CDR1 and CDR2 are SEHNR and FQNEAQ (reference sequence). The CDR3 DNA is TGTGCCAGCACCTCCGACACTTCCACTGAAGCTTTCTTT. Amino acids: CASTSDTSTEAFF.

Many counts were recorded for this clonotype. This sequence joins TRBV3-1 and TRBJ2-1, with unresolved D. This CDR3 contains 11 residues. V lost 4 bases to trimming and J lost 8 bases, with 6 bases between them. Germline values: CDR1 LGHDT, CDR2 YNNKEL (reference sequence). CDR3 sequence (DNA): TGTGCCAGCAGCCTAGATCATGAGCAGTTCTTC. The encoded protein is CASSLDHEQFF.

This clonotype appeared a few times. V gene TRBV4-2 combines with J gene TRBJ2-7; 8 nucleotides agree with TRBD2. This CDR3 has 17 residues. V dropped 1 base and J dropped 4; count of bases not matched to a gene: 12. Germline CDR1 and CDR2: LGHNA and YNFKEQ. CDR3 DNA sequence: TGTGCCAGCAGCCAAGCCGGCGGGAGGCGAGACTCTTACGAGCAGTACTTC. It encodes CASSQAGGRRDSYEQYF.

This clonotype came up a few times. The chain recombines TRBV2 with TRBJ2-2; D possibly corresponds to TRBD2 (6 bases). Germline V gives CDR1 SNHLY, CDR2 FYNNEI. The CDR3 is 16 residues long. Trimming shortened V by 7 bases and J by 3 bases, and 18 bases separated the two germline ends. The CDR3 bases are TGTGCCAGCACCGAGCCCCGGGGGTGCGACACCGGGGAGCTGTTTTTT. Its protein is CASTEPRGCDTGELFF.

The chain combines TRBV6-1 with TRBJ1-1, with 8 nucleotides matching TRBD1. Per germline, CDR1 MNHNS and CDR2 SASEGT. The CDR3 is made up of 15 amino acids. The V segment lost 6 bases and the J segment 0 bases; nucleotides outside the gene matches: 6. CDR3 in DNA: TGTGCCAGCAGCAGGACAGGGAACATGAACACTGAAGCTTTCTTT. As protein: CASSRTGNMNTEAFF.